What follows are 3 T cell receptor beta chains derived from one specimen sequenced in a study of shared T cell receptors in the human thymus. The method was immunoSEQ multiplex PCR; TCRdb's version includes in-frame clones alone and lacks a portion of them. This repertoire shows around 730,000 clones, approximately 83% found once; its top ten account for more than 0.01%. These sequences were also reported in another study, on human thymus T cells.

What was sequenced was thymocytes. The receptors were gathered from a girl under two years old with a congenital heart defect.

The chain carries TRBV19 and TRBJ1-5, with D perhaps matching TRBD1 (6 bases). The germline gives CDR1 LNHDA, CDR2 SQIVND (reference sequence). Between the trimmed V and J ends, which lost 4 bases and 0 bases, there was a span of 19 bases. This CDR3 has 18 residues. CDR3 region: CASSSSLGTPYSNQPQHF. The CDR3 DNA reads TGTGCCAGTAGTAGCTCTCTCGGGACACCTTATAGCAATCAGCCCCAGCATTTT.

The chain couples TRBV5-1 to TRBJ1-3; D gene ambiguous. The CDR3 has 15 residues. The V end was cut by 0 bases, the J end by 4 bases, with 11 bases between. In germline, CDR1 is SGHRS, CDR2 YFSETQ. CDR3: CASSLVEGRGNTIYF. Here the CDR3 DNA reads TGCGCCAGCAGCTTGGTAGAGGGAAGGGGAAACACCATATATTTT.

The count of this clone is one. The chain employs TRBV13 and TRBJ2-2, with a weak D call TRBD2 (7 bases). The CDR3 contains 23 residues. Germline values: CDR1 PRHDT, CDR2 FYEKMQ (reference sequence). V gave up 5 bases and J gave up 0 bases, with 34 bases separating them. For the CDR3, the DNA is TGTGCCAGCAGCCCGCGCACCTTCAAGGGGGGGAGAAGCCTGAAGGCGAACACCGGGGAGCTGTTTTTT. This sequence encodes CASSPRTFKGGRSLKANTGELFF. The full variable domain, in which reference TRBV13 and TRBJ2-2 provide the parts outside the CDR3, is AAGVIQSPRHLIKEKRETATLKCYPIPRHDTVYWYQQGPGQDPQFLISFYEKMQSDKGSIPDRFSAQQFSDYHSELNMSSLELGDSALYFCASSPRTFKGGRSLKANTGELFFGEGSRLTVL.